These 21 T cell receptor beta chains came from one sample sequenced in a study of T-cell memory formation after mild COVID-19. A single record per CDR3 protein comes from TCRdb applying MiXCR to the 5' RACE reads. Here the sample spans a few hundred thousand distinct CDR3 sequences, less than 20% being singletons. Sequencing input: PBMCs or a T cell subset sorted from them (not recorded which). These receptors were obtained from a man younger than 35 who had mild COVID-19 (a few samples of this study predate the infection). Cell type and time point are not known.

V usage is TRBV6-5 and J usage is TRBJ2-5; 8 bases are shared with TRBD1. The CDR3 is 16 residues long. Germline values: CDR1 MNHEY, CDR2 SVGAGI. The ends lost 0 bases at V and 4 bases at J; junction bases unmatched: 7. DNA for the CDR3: TGTGCCAGCAGTTACTCACAGGGGGACCTAGGAGAGACCCAGTACTTC. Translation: CASSYSQGDLGETQYF.

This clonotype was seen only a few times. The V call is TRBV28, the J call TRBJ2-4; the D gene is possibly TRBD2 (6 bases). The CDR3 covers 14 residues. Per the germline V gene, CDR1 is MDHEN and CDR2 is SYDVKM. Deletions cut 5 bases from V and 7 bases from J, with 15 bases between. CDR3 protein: CASSPGRLGNIQYF. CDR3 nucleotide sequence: TGTGCCAGCAGTCCGGGACGACTAGGCAACATTCAGTACTTC.

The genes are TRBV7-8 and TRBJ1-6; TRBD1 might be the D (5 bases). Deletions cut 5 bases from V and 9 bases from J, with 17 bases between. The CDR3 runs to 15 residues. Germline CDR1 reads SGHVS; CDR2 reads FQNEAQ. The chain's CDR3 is CASSTVALGGSPLHF. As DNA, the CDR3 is TGTGCCAGCAGCACAGTGGCCCTTGGGGGTTCACCCCTCCACTTT. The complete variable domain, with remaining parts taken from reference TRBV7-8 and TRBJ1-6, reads GAGVSQSPRYKVAKRGQDVALRCDPISGHVSLFWYQQALGQGPEFLTYFQNEAQLDKSGLPSDRFFAERPEGSVSTLKIQRTQQEDSAVYLCASSTVALGGSPLHFGNGTRLTVT.

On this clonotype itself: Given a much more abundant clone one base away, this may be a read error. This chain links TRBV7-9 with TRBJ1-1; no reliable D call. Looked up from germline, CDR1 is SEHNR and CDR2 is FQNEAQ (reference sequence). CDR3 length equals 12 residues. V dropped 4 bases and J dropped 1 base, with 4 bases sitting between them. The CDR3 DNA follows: TGTGCCAGCAGCTGGGAGAACACTGAAGCTTTCTTT. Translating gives CASSWENTEAFF.

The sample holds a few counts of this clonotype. The CDR3 region is CSAITPGPSGDTIYF. DNA for the CDR3: TGCAGTGCTATCACGCCGGGACCCTCCGGGGACACCATATATTTT. The chain carries TRBV20-1 and TRBJ1-3; D may be TRBD1 (5 bases). This CDR3 is 15 amino acids long. Germline CDR1 DFQATT, CDR2 SNEGSKA (reference sequence). Trimming took off 4 bases at V and 8 bases at J, with 21 bases between the two ends.

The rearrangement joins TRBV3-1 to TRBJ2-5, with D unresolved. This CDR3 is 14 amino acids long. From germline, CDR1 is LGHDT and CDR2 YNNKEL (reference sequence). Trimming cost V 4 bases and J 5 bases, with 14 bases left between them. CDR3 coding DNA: TGTGCCAGCAGCCCCGGACCAGCCAGGGAGACCCAGTACTTC. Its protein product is CASSPGPARETQYF.

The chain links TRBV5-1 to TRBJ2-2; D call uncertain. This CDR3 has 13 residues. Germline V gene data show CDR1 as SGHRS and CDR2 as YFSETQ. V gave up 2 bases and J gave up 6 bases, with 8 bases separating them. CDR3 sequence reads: CASSFKSAGELFF. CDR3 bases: TGCGCCAGCAGCTTTAAAAGCGCCGGGGAGCTGTTTTTT.

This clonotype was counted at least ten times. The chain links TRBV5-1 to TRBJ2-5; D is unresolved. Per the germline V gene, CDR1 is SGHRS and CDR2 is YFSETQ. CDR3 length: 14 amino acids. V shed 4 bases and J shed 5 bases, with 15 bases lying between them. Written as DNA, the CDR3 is TGCGCCAGCAGCCGGAACCCGTCGGAGGAGACCCAGTACTTC. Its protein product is CASSRNPSEETQYF.

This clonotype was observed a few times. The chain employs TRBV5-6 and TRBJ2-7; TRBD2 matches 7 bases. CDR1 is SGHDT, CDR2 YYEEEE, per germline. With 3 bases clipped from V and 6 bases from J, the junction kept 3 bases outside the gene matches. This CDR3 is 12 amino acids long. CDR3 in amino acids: CASSSGGTEQYV. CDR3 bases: TGTGCCAGCAGCTCCGGGGGGACCGAGCAGTACGTC.

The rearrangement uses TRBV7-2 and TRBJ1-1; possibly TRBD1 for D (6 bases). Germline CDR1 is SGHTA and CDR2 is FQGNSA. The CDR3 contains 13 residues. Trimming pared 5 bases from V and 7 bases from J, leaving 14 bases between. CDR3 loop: CASSAETGREAFF. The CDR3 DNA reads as TGTGCCAGCAGCGCCGAAACAGGGCGTGAAGCTTTCTTT.

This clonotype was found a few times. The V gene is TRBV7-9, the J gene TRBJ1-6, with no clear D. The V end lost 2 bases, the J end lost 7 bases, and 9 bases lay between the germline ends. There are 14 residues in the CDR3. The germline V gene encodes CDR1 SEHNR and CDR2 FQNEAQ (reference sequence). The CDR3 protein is CASSLRQENSPLHF. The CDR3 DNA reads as TGTGCCAGCAGCTTAAGGCAGGAGAATTCACCCCTCCACTTT.

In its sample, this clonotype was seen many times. In DNA, the CDR3 is TGTGCCAGCAGCCCTCCGGGGGGTTACGAGCAGTACGTC. Its translation is CASSPPGGYEQYV. V is TRBV7-2 and J is TRBJ2-7, with 7 bases that match TRBD2. The V and J ends lost 5 bases and 4 bases, in that order; junction bases with no gene match: 5. This CDR3 spans 13 amino acids. Per the germline V gene, CDR1 is SGHTA and CDR2 is FQGNSA.

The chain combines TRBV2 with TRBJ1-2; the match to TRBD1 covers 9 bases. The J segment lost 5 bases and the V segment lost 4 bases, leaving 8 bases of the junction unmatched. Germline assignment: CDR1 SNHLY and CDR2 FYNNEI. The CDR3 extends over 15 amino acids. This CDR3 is CASSAGGQGFYGYTF. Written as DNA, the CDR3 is TGTGCCAGCAGTGCGGGGGGACAGGGATTTTATGGCTACACCTTC.

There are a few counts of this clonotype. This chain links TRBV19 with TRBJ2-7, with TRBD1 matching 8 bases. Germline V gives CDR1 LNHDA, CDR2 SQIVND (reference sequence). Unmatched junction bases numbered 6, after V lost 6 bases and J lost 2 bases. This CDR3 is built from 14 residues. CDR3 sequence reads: CASSLRDRPYEQYF. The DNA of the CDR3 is TGTGCCAGTAGCCTCCGGGACAGGCCCTACGAGCAGTACTTC.

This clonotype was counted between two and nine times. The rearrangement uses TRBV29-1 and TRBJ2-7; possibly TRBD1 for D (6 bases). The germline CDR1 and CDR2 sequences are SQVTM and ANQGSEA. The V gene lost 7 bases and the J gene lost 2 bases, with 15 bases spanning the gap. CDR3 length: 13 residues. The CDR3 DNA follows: TGCAGCGCAGCGACAGGAGCAACCTACGAGCAGTACTTC. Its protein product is CSAATGATYEQYF.

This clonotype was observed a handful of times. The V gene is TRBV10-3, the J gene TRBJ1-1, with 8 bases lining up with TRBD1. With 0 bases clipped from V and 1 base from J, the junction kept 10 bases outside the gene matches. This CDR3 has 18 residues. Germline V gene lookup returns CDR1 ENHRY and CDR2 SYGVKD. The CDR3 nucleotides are TGTGCCATCAGTGAGTCCCCGGGGACAGGTCCGGGGAACACTGAAGCTTTCTTT. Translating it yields CAISESPGTGPGNTEAFF.

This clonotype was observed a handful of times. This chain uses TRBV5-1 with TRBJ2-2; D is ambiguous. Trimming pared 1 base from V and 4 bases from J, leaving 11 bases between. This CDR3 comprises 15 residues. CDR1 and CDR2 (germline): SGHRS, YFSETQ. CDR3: CASSLNPDGTGELFF. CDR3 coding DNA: TGCGCCAGCAGCTTGAACCCCGACGGCACCGGGGAGCTGTTTTTT.

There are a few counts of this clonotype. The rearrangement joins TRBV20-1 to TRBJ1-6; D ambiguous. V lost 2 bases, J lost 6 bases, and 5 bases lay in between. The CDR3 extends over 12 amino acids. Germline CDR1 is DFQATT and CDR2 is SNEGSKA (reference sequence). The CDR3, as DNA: TGCAGTGCTAGATTCGGTAATTCACCCCTCCACTTT. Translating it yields CSARFGNSPLHF.

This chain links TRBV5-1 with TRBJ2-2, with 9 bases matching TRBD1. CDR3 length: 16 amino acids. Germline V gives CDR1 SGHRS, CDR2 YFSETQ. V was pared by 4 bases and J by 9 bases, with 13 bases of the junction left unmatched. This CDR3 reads CASSLNLQGAGRELFF. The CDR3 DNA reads TGCGCCAGCAGCCTGAACTTACAGGGGGCCGGGCGGGAGCTGTTTTTT. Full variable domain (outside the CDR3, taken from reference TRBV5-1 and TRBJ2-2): KAGVTQTPRYLIKTRGQQVTLSCSPISGHRSVSWYQQTPGQGLQFLFEYFSETQRNKGNFPGRFSGRQFSNSRSEMNVSTLELGDSALYLCASSLNLQGAGRELFFGEGSRLTVL.

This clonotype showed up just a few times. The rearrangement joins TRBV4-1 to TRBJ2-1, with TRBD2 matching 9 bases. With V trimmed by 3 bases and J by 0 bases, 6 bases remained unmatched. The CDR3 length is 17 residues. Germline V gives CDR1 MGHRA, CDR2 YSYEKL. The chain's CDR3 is CASSHLAGSDSYNEQFF. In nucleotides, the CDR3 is TGCGCCAGCAGCCACCTAGCGGGGTCAGACTCCTACAATGAGCAGTTCTTC.

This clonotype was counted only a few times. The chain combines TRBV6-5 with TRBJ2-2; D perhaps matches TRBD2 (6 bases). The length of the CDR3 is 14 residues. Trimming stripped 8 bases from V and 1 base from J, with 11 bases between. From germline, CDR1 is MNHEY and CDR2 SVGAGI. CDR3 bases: TGTGCCAGCTCGTGGGAGGTGAACACCGGGGAGCTGTTTTTT. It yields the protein CASSWEVNTGELFF.